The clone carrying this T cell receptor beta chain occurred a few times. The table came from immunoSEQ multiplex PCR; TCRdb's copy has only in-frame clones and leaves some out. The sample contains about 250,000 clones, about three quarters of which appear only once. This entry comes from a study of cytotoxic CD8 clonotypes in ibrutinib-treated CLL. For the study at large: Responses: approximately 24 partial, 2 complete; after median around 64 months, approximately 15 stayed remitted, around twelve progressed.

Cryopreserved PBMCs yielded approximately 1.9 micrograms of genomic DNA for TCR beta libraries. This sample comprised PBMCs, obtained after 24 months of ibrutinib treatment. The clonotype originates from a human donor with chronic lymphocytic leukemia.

Here the CDR3 DNA reads TGCGCCAGCAGCCAAATACCATCACTAGCGGGAGAGGGTGAGCAGTACTTC. This codes for CASSQIPSLAGEGEQYF. The chain is built from TRBV4-3 and TRBJ2-7; 11 bases align to TRBD2. Germline values: CDR1 LGHNA, CDR2 YSLEER. The CDR3 length is 17 residues. With 2 bases clipped from V and 7 bases from J, the junction kept 13 bases outside the gene matches.